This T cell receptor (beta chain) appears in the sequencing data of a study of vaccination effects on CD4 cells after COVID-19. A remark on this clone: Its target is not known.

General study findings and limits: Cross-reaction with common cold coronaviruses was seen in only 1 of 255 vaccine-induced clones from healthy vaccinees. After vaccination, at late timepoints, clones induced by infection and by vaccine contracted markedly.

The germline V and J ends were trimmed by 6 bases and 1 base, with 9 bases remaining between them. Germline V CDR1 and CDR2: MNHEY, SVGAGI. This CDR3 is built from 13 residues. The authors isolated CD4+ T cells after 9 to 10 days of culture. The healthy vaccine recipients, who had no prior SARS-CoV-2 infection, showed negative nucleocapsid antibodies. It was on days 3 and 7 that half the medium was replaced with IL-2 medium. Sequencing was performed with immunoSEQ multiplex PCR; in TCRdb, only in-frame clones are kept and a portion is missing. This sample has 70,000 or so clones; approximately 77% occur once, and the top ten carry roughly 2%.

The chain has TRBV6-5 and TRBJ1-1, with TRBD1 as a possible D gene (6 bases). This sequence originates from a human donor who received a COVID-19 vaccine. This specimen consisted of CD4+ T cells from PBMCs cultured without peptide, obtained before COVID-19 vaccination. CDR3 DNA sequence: TGTGCCAGCAGCACACAGGGGAACACTGAAGCTTTCTTT. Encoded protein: CASSTQGNTEAFF.